The rows below give T cell receptor beta chains drawn from one sample of a study of blood T cells in healthy people across ages. One entry per CDR3 protein, called by TCRdb with MiXCR from the 5' RACE reads. This table holds about 400,000 distinct CDR3 sequences, 52% found once. Input material: blood. The receptor source for this set is a man aged 55 to 70 in good health. Each CDR3 is given with its conserved first and last residue. A D gene is named only where the DNA matches it firmly. Clone size is not always given. Where it is, it says once, few, many or a class for expanded clones.

clone_size: .; v_call: TRBV25-1; j_call: TRBJ1-2; d_call: TRBD1; cdr3_nt: TGTGCCACCGCCGGGACAGGGGGAGGTGGCTACACCTTC; cdr3_aa: CATAGTGGGGYTF
clone_size: .; v_call: TRBV11-2; j_call: TRBJ2-7; d_call: TRBD1; cdr3_nt: TGTGCCAGCAGCCACCCGGGGACAGGACCCTACGAGCAGTACTTC; cdr3_aa: CASSHPGTGPYEQYF
clone_size: .; v_call: TRBV27; j_call: TRBJ2-7; d_call: .; cdr3_nt: TGTGCCAGCAGTCCGGGGAGGATCTACGAGCAGTACTTC; cdr3_aa: CASSPGRIYEQYF
clone_size: .; v_call: TRBV21-1; j_call: TRBJ2-5; d_call: .; cdr3_nt: TGTGCCAGCAGCAATAAAGCGGGAGTTAATGAGCAGTACTTC; cdr3_aa: CASSNKAGVNEQYF
clone_size: .; v_call: TRBV4-2; j_call: TRBJ2-1; d_call: .; cdr3_nt: TGTGCCAGCAGCTCCCCCAGGGGCGGAGGGGTGGATGAGCAGTTCTTC; cdr3_aa: CASSSPRGGGVDEQFF
clone_size: .; v_call: TRBV24-1; j_call: TRBJ1-2; d_call: .; cdr3_nt: TGTGCCACCAGTGACCCAGGGAATTGGGGCTACACCTTC; cdr3_aa: CATSDPGNWGYTF
clone_size: many; v_call: TRBV7-3; j_call: TRBJ2-1; d_call: TRBD2; cdr3_nt: TGTGCCAGCAGCCAGACTAGCGGGAGCCGCAATGAGCAGTTCTTC; cdr3_aa: CASSQTSGSRNEQFF
clone_size: few; v_call: TRBV6-5; j_call: TRBJ2-4; d_call: TRBD1; cdr3_nt: TGTGCCAGCAGTGGCAGGGGGCTGGGCATTCAGTACTTC; cdr3_aa: CASSGRGLGIQYF
clone_size: .; v_call: TRBV28; j_call: TRBJ2-3; d_call: .; cdr3_nt: TGTGCCAGCGCCTCGTCCTTATCCACCAGCACAGATACGCAGTATTTT; cdr3_aa: CASASSLSTSTDTQYF
clone_size: .; v_call: TRBV3-1; j_call: TRBJ2-1; d_call: TRBD2; cdr3_nt: TGTGCCAGCAGCGGCAGGGCTCGGGAGGGCCTATACAATGAGCAGCTCTTC; cdr3_aa: CASSGRAREGLYNEQLF
clone_size: .; v_call: TRBV7-3; j_call: TRBJ2-3; d_call: .; cdr3_nt: TGTGCCAGCAGCGCCAACCCGGGACTCCACACAGATACGCAGTATTTT; cdr3_aa: CASSANPGLHTDTQYF
clone_size: .; v_call: TRBV9; j_call: TRBJ2-3; d_call: TRBD2; cdr3_nt: TGTGCCAGCAGCCCCCGATCGGGAGGTACCAGCACAGATACGCAGTATTTT; cdr3_aa: CASSPRSGGTSTDTQYF
clone_size: .; v_call: TRBV7-6; j_call: TRBJ2-1; d_call: .; cdr3_nt: TGTGCCAGCAGCTTAGCTTGGCAGATCCAGTACAATGAGCAGTTCTTC; cdr3_aa: CASSLAWQIQYNEQFF
clone_size: .; v_call: TRBV27; j_call: TRBJ2-7; d_call: TRBD1; cdr3_nt: TGTGCCAGCAGGGGACAGGGGCTCGATTTGGACTACGAGCAGTACTTC; cdr3_aa: CASRGQGLDLDYEQYF
clone_size: .; v_call: TRBV4-1; j_call: TRBJ2-1; d_call: TRBD2; cdr3_nt: TGCGCCAGCAGCCAAGGGGGAGAGCGGGATTGGGGGTACAATGAGCAGTTCTTC; cdr3_aa: CASSQGGERDWGYNEQFF
clone_size: .; v_call: TRBV20-1; j_call: TRBJ2-5; d_call: .; cdr3_nt: TGCAGTGCAGACAACAGGGTTGTGGGGGAAGAGACCCAGTACTTC; cdr3_aa: CSADNRVVGEETQYF
clone_size: .; v_call: TRBV29-1; j_call: TRBJ2-1; d_call: .; cdr3_nt: TGCAGTCGTGCCGGTCCGTCGGTCAATGAGCAGTTCTTC; cdr3_aa: CSRAGPSVNEQFF
clone_size: .; v_call: TRBV12-3/TRBV12-4; j_call: TRBJ2-5; d_call: .; cdr3_nt: TGTGCCAGCAGTGCCCCCGGGACAACCTTGAAGACCCAGTACTTC; cdr3_aa: CASSAPGTTLKTQYF
clone_size: .; v_call: TRBV29-1; j_call: TRBJ2-4; d_call: TRBD1; cdr3_nt: TGCAGCGTTGAAGGAGGGTTAAGGGGGCAGAAAAACATTCAGTACTTC; cdr3_aa: CSVEGGLRGQKNIQYF
clone_size: .; v_call: TRBV7-2; j_call: TRBJ2-3; d_call: .; cdr3_nt: TGTGCCAGCGAGGGGGGAGGCACAGATACGCAGTATTTT; cdr3_aa: CASEGGGTDTQYF
clone_size: .; v_call: TRBV27; j_call: TRBJ2-3; d_call: .; cdr3_nt: TGTGCCAGCAGAGAGAAGGTCCTGAGGAGCACAGATACGCAGTATTTT; cdr3_aa: CASREKVLRSTDTQYF
clone_size: .; v_call: TRBV27; j_call: TRBJ1-2; d_call: TRBD1; cdr3_nt: TGTGCCAGCAGTCCTTCGACAGGGGACCTTAACTATGGCTACACCTTC; cdr3_aa: CASSPSTGDLNYGYTF
clone_size: .; v_call: TRBV25-1; j_call: TRBJ2-7; d_call: .; cdr3_nt: TGTGCCAGCACCGCACCAGGGGGGAACGAGCAGTACTTC; cdr3_aa: CASTAPGGNEQYF
clone_size: few; v_call: TRBV6-2/TRBV6-3; j_call: TRBJ2-7; d_call: .; cdr3_nt: TGTGCCAGCAGCTCTCGGGTCGTATCCTACGAGCAGTACTTC; cdr3_aa: CASSSRVVSYEQYF
clone_size: many; v_call: TRBV12-5; j_call: TRBJ2-5; d_call: TRBD2; cdr3_nt: TGTGCTAGCTCCAGGACTAGCGGCCAAGAGACCCAGTACTTC; cdr3_aa: CASSRTSGQETQYF
clone_size: .; v_call: TRBV25-1; j_call: TRBJ2-2; d_call: .; cdr3_nt: TGTGCCAGCAGTGAATGGGGGGCAGGGGCATCCGGGGAGCTGTTTTTT; cdr3_aa: CASSEWGAGASGELFF
clone_size: .; v_call: TRBV5-1; j_call: TRBJ2-7; d_call: TRBD2; cdr3_nt: TGCGCCAGCAGCTTGGCCTCCGGACTAGCGGGAGCTTTTGAGCAGTACTTC; cdr3_aa: CASSLASGLAGAFEQYF
clone_size: many; v_call: TRBV28; j_call: TRBJ2-3; d_call: .; cdr3_nt: TGTGCCAGCAGCCCCGGGACTGCTAGCACAGATACGCAGTATTTT; cdr3_aa: CASSPGTASTDTQYF
clone_size: few; v_call: TRBV6-2/TRBV6-3; j_call: TRBJ2-1; d_call: .; cdr3_nt: TGTGCCAGTGGGGTCGGGACTTCCTACAATGAGCAGTTCTTC; cdr3_aa: CASGVGTSYNEQFF
clone_size: .; v_call: TRBV20-1; j_call: TRBJ2-3; d_call: .; cdr3_nt: TGCAGTGCTATCCTAGCGCGGGATACGCAGTATTTT; cdr3_aa: CSAILARDTQYF
clone_size: .; v_call: TRBV29-1; j_call: TRBJ1-2; d_call: .; cdr3_nt: TGCAGCGTTGAAGATTTAGGGCAAAGCTATGGCTACACCTTC; cdr3_aa: CSVEDLGQSYGYTF
clone_size: once; v_call: TRBV12-3/TRBV12-4; j_call: TRBJ1-6; d_call: .; cdr3_nt: TGTGCCAGCAGTTCCGGGAGGTCGGCCAAATCACCCCTCCACTTT; cdr3_aa: CASSSGRSAKSPLHF
clone_size: once; v_call: TRBV30; j_call: TRBJ1-2; d_call: .; cdr3_nt: TGTGCCGGGAGTTCTCGGTCGGGCTACACCTTC; cdr3_aa: CAGSSRSGYTF
clone_size: few; v_call: TRBV12-3/TRBV12-4; j_call: TRBJ2-1; d_call: TRBD2; cdr3_nt: TGTGCCAGCAGCCCTGGACTAGCGGGAAAGGCAGGCAATGAGCAGTTCTTC; cdr3_aa: CASSPGLAGKAGNEQFF
clone_size: .; v_call: TRBV11-2; j_call: TRBJ2-5; d_call: .; cdr3_nt: TGTGCCAGCAGCTTAGGCCCAGGGGAAGAGACCCAGTACTTC; cdr3_aa: CASSLGPGEETQYF
clone_size: few; v_call: TRBV9; j_call: TRBJ2-7; d_call: .; cdr3_nt: TGTGCCAGCAGCGTAGGAGCAGGGCGAGACTCCTACGAGCAGTACTTC; cdr3_aa: CASSVGAGRDSYEQYF
clone_size: .; v_call: TRBV20-1; j_call: TRBJ2-5; d_call: TRBD2; cdr3_nt: TGCAGTGGGAAGCAGGGACTAGCTAAAGAGACCCAGTACTTC; cdr3_aa: CSGKQGLAKETQYF
clone_size: .; v_call: TRBV20-1; j_call: TRBJ2-3; d_call: TRBD2; cdr3_nt: TGCAGTGCTAGAGTGCGGGAGGTCGCTAGGAGCACAGATACGCAGTATTTT; cdr3_aa: CSARVREVARSTDTQYF
clone_size: few; v_call: TRBV6-2/TRBV6-3; j_call: TRBJ2-3; d_call: .; cdr3_nt: TGTGCCAGCAGCCTCTACCGACCAGACACAGATACGCAGTATTTT; cdr3_aa: CASSLYRPDTDTQYF
clone_size: .; v_call: TRBV9; j_call: TRBJ2-7; d_call: .; cdr3_nt: TGTGCCAGCAGCGCCCAGGAAGGACCCCTCGGCGAGCAGTACTTC; cdr3_aa: CASSAQEGPLGEQYF
clone_size: .; v_call: TRBV7-9; j_call: TRBJ1-4; d_call: .; cdr3_nt: TGTGCCAGCAACTCCTGGGACCAGAATGAAAAACTGTTTTTT; cdr3_aa: CASNSWDQNEKLFF
clone_size: many; v_call: TRBV6-2/TRBV6-3; j_call: TRBJ1-2; d_call: .; cdr3_nt: TGTGCCAGCAGACCTACCCCAATTGGGACCTATGGCTACACCTTC; cdr3_aa: CASRPTPIGTYGYTF
clone_size: .; v_call: TRBV6-5; j_call: TRBJ2-4; d_call: TRBD1; cdr3_nt: TGTGCCAGCAGACCACCGGACAGGGGGCTAGCAAACATTCAGTACTTC; cdr3_aa: CASRPPDRGLANIQYF
clone_size: few; v_call: TRBV12-5; j_call: TRBJ2-5; d_call: .; cdr3_nt: TGTGCTAGTGGTTTGTCCGGGGGTCGAGAGACCCAGTACTTC; cdr3_aa: CASGLSGGRETQYF